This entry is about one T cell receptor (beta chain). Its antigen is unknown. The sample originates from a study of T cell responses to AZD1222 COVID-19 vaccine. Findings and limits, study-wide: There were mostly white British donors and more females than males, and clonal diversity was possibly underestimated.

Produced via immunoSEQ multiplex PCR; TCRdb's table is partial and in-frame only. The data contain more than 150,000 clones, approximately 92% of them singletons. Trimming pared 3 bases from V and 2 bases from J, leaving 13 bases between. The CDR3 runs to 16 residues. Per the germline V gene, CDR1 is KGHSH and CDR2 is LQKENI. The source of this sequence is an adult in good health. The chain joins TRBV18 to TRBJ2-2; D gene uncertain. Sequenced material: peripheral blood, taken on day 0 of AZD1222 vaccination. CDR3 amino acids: CASSPRPGLNTGELFF. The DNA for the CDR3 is TGTGCCAGCTCACCCCGACCTGGGCTAAACACCGGGGAGCTGTTTTTT.